The 4 T cell receptor beta chains below were found in one sample sequenced in a study of blood T cell repertoires in COVID-19. Assay: immunoSEQ multiplex PCR; the TCRdb copy retains only in-frame clones and omits some. The sample contains tens of thousands of clones, 83% of which appear only once. Sequenced: peripheral blood. Receptor source: a man aged 50 to 59 with active COVID-19.

This chain connects TRBV19 to TRBJ2-6; D remains unclear. V was clipped by 7 bases and J by 2 bases, with 6 bases between them. The CDR3 has 13 amino acids. From germline, CDR1 is LNHDA and CDR2 SQIVND (reference sequence). CDR3 sequence (DNA): TGTGCCAGTACCGTTCCTGGGGCCAACGTCCTGACTTTC. It translates to CASTVPGANVLTF.

The table lists this clone with a few counts. The CDR3 loop is CASSIGHDNSPLHF. The CDR3 bases are TGTGCCAGTAGTATAGGACACGACAATTCACCCCTCCACTTT. This chain links TRBV19 with TRBJ1-6; unclear D gene. Deletions cut 1 base from V and 7 bases from J, with 8 bases between. CDR3 size: 14 residues. Germline V gene lookup returns CDR1 LNHDA and CDR2 SQIVND (reference sequence).

The gene calls are TRBV7-3 and TRBJ1-1; 10 bases are shared with TRBD1. J gave up 3 bases and V 5 bases, and 3 bases lay outside the gene matches. The V gene's germline CDR1 is SGHTA and CDR2 FQGTGA. The CDR3 is made up of 14 amino acids. The CDR3 sequence: CASSKGQGYTEAFF. CDR3 coding DNA: TGTGCCAGCAGCAAGGGACAGGGGTACACTGAAGCTTTCTTT.

The chain combines TRBV29-1 with TRBJ1-2, with D possibly being TRBD1 (5 bases). Deletions cut 3 bases from V and 8 bases from J, with 16 bases between. The germline gives CDR1 SQVTM, CDR2 ANQGSEA. CDR3 length: 13 amino acids. The chain's CDR3 is CSVEKGSGWGYTF. The DNA of the CDR3 is TGCAGCGTTGAGAAAGGATCAGGGTGGGGCTACACCTTC.